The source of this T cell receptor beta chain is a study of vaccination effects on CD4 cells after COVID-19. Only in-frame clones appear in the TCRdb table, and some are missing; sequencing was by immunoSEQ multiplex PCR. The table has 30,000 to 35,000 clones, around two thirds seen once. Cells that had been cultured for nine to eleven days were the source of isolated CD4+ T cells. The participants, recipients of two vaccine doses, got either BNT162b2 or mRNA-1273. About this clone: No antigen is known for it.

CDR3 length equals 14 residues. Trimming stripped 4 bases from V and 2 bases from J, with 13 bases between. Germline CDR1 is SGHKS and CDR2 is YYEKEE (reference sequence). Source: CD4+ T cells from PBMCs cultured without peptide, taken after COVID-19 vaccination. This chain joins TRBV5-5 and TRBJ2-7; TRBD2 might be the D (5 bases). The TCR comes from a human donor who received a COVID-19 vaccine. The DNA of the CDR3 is TGTGCCAGCAGCCTAGCCGACATGACCTACGAGCAGTACTTC. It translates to CASSLADMTYEQYF. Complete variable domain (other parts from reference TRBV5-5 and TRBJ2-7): DAGVTQSPTHLIKTRGQQVTLRCSPISGHKSVSWYQQVLGQGPQFIFQYYEKEERGRGNFPDRFSARQFPNYSSELNVNALLLGDSALYLCASSLADMTYEQYFGPGTRLTVT.